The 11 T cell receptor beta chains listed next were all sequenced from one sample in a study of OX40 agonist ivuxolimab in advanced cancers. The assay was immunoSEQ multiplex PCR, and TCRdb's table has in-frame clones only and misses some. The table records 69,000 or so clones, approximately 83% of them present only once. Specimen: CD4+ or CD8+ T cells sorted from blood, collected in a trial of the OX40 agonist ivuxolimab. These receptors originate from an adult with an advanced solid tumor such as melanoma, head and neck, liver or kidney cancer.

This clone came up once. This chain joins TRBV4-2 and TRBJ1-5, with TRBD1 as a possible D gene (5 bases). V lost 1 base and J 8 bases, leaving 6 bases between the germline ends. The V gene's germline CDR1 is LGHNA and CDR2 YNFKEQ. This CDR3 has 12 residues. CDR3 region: CASSQGGEPQHF. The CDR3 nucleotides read TGTGCCAGCAGCCAAGGAGGGGAGCCCCAGCATTTT.

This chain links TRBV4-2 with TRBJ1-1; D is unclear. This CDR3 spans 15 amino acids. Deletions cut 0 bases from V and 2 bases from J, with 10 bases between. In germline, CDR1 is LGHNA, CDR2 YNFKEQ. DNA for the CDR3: TGTGCCAGCAGCCAAGATGTTCGGTCTAACACTGAAGCTTTCTTT. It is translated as CASSQDVRSNTEAFF.

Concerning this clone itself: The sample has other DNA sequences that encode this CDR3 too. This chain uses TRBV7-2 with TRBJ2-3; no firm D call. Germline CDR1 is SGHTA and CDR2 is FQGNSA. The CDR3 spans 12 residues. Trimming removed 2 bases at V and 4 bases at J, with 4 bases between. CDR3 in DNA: TGTGCCAGCAGCTTATACGCAGATACGCAGTATTTT. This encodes CASSLYADTQYF.

The CDR3 here is CASSKRTGNEKLFF. The CDR3 DNA sequence: TGTGCCAGCAGCAAACGGACAGGGAATGAAAAACTGTTTTTT. The V gene is TRBV6-1, the J gene TRBJ1-4, with 8 bases fitting TRBD1. Germline assignment: CDR1 MNHNS and CDR2 SASEGT. The CDR3 contains 14 residues. With 6 bases clipped from V and 5 bases from J, the junction kept 5 bases outside the gene matches.

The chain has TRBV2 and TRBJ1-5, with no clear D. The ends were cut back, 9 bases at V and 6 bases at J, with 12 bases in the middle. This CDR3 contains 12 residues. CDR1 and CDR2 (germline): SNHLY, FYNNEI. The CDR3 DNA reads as TGTGCCAGTAGGCGGGAGAGTCAGCCCCAGCATTTT. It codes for CASRRESQPQHF.

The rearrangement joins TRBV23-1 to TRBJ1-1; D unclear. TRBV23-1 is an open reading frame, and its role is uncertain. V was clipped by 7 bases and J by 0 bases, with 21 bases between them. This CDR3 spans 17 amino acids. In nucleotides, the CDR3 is TGCGCCAGCACGTCAGGAGGACGGGGAGAAATGAACACTGAAGCTTTCTTT. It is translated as CASTSGGRGEMNTEAFF.

In nucleotides, the CDR3 is TGTGCCTGGAGTGTTGGACAGTTGGACACCGGGGAGCTGTTTTTT. It specifies CAWSVGQLDTGELFF. This rearrangement joins TRBV30 to TRBJ2-2, with D possibly being TRBD1 (6 bases). The CDR3 has 15 amino acids. Trimming took off 0 bases at V and 3 bases at J, with 11 bases between the two ends. Germline CDR1 and CDR2: GTSNPN and SVGIG (reference sequence). The whole variable domain, remainder taken from reference TRBV30 and TRBJ2-2, is SQTIHQWPATLVQPVGSPLSLECTVEGTSNPNLYWYRQAAGRGLQLLFYSVGIGQISSEVPQNLSASRPQDRQFILSSKKLLLSDSGFYLCAWSVGQLDTGELFFGEGSRLTVL.

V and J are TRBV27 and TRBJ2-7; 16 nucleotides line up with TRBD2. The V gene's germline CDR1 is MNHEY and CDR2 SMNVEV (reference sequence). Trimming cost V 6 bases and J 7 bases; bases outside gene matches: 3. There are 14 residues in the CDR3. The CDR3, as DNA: TGTGCCAGCAGGCAGGGACTAGCGGGGGGGGAGCAGTACTTC. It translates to CASRQGLAGGEQYF.

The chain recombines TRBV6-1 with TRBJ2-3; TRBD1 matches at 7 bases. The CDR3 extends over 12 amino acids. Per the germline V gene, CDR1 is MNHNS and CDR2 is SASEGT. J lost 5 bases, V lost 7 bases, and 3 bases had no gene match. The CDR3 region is CASTDRVDTQYF. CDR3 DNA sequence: TGTGCCAGCACTGACAGGGTAGATACGCAGTATTTT.

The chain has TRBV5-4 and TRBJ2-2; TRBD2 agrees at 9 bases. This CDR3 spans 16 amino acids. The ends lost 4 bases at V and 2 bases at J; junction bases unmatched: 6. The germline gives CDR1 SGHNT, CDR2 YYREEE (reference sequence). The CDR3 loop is CASSDVAGVNTGELFF. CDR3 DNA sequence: TGTGCCAGCAGCGACGTAGCGGGGGTCAACACCGGGGAGCTGTTTTTT.

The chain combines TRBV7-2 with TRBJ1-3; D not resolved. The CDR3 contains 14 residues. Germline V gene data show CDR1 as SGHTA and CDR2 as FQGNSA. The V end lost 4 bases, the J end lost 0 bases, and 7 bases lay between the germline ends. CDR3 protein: CASSSPDSGNTIYF. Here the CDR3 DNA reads TGTGCCAGCAGCTCTCCGGACTCTGGAAACACCATATATTTT.